The T cell receptor (beta chain) described here comes from a study of T cell changes during pregnancy in multiple sclerosis. Libraries were prepared by immunoSEQ multiplex PCR; TCRdb keeps only in-frame clonotypes and omits some of them. Of 35,000 to 45,000 clones in the sample, about nine tenths are singletons; the top ten hold about 0.5%. The sample in question was CD4+ T cells from peripheral blood mononuclear cells, obtained in the second trimester of pregnancy. This clonotype was obtained from a female donor in good health, enrolled as a control in a pregnancy study.

In DNA, the CDR3 is TGTGCCAGCAGCTTCGTAGGGGGCGGTAATTCACCCCTCCACTTT. Translation: CASSFVGGGNSPLHF. J is TRBJ1-6 and V is TRBV11-2; TRBD1 aligns across 7 bases. This CDR3 is 15 amino acids long. Trimming cost V 3 bases and J 6 bases; bases outside gene matches: 5. CDR1 and CDR2 (germline): SGHAT, FQNNGV.